This is a list of T cell receptor beta chains from one sample in a study of quantifying T cell responses using KT2 cells. TCRdb reprocessed the UMI-ligation and nested PCR reads with MiXCR, giving one entry per CDR3 protein. The sample lists tens of thousands of distinct CDR3 sequences; around 10% were seen once. The sample consisted of PBMCs spiked with cells of the T cell clone KT2. These receptors all come from a human donor. Each CDR3 is given with its conserved first and last residue. D genes are given only for firm matches. Not every row has a clone size; where given, it reads once, few, many or a size class.

TRBJ2-3,NA,NA,TRBV12-3/TRBV12-4,CASSFLHSTDTQYF,TGTGCCAGCAGTTTTCTACATAGCACAGATACGCAGTATTTT
TRBJ2-4,few,TRBD2,TRBV5-8,CASSLRGGTRDVNIQYF,TGTGCCAGCAGCTTGAGGGGAGGGACTAGAGATGTAAACATTCAGTACTTC
TRBJ2-2,many,TRBD2,TRBV9,CASSQLAVKTGELFF,TGTGCCAGCAGCCAACTAGCGGTGAAGACCGGGGAGCTGTTTTTT
TRBJ2-5,many,NA,TRBV20-1,CSARLTGLEYF,TGCAGTGCTAGGCTAACCGGACTGGAGTACTTC
TRBJ1-5,NA,NA,TRBV5-8,CASRPVQGGNQPQHF,TGTGCCAGCAGACCAGTACAGGGAGGTAACCAGCCCCAGCATTTT
TRBJ2-1,many,NA,TRBV5-1,CASNRDGAYNEQFF,TGCGCCAGCAATAGGGACGGAGCCTACAATGAGCAGTTCTTC
TRBJ1-1,NA,NA,TRBV11-2,CASSFQKNTEAFF,TGTGCCAGCAGCTTTCAGAAGAACACTGAAGCTTTCTTT
TRBJ2-6,few,TRBD1,TRBV6-2/TRBV6-3,CASTNWDRFSGANVLTF,TGTGCCAGCACTAACTGGGACAGGTTCTCTGGGGCCAACGTCCTGACTTTC
TRBJ2-2,NA,NA,TRBV5-4,CASSFMGRRTGELSF,TGTGCCAGCAGCTTTATGGGGCGCCGGACCGGGGAGCTGTCTTTT
TRBJ1-2,few,NA,TRBV13,CASSLGASDRYGYTF,TGTGCCAGCAGCTTAGGGGCAAGTGACAGATATGGCTACACCTTC